This TCR beta chain was identified in a study of Graves' ophthalmopathy and Graves' hyperthyroidism. Germline assignment: CDR1 SNHLY and CDR2 FYNNEI. V was pared by 10 bases and J by 3 bases, with 12 bases between. The CDR3 runs to 13 residues. The authors amplified TCR beta CDR3 regions from RNA transcripts. First-round RT-PCR employed HTBI primers, with a second-round multiplex PCR after it. From the multiplex PCR reads, TCRdb called clonotypes with MiXCR, one entry per CDR3 protein. The table lists about 390,000 distinct CDR3 sequences, approximately 15% of them singletons, with about 7% in the top ten. The sample holds a few counts of this clonotype.

Sequencing used peripheral blood. The TCR sequence derives from a woman between 18 and 29 years old with stable Graves' hyperthyroidism. The chain couples TRBV2 to TRBJ2-2, with a tentative D call TRBD1 (6 bases). CDR3 sequence: CAMQTGYTGELFF. The CDR3 nucleotides read TGTGCCATGCAGACAGGCTACACCGGGGAGCTGTTTTTT.